This T cell receptor beta chain was obtained from a study of blood T cell repertoires in COVID-19. Germline V gene sequence: CDR1 MNHEY, CDR2 SVGAGI. The ends were cut back, 2 bases at V and 2 bases at J, with 16 bases in the middle. The CDR3 loop spans 16 amino acids. Assay: immunoSEQ multiplex PCR; the TCRdb copy retains only in-frame clones and omits some. In the table there are about 130,000 clones, around 81% of which are singletons. Material for sequencing was peripheral blood. The chain links TRBV6-5 to TRBJ2-7; D remains ambiguous. The sequence was collected from a woman between 50 and 59 years old with acute or convalescent COVID-19. CDR3 DNA sequence: TGTGCCAGCAGTTACGTCTCCCCTCTAGTGACCTACGAGCAGTACTTC. Encoded protein: CASSYVSPLVTYEQYF.